These T cell receptor beta chains were read from a single sample in a study of shared clonotypes between healthy human individuals. Produced via immunoSEQ multiplex PCR; TCRdb's table is partial and in-frame only. The repertoire consists of about 2.3 million clones, with roughly 90% occurring once and the leading ten covering approximately 0.41%. The specimen sequenced was naive CD4+ T cells from PBMCs. The receptor source for this set is a man aged 18 to 30 in good health. Some clones in this sample may be carry-over from other donors' samples. The CDR3 runs from the conserved cysteine through the conserved F or W. Fields, in order: J gene, clone size, D gene, V gene, CDR3 protein, CDR3 DNA. A D gene is named only where the DNA matches it firmly. Clone sizes are given selectively: once, few, many, or a class where the clone is expanded.

>TRBJ2-7|NA|NA|TRBV7-2
CASSLAGRGDEQYF
TGTGCCAGCAGCTTAGCAGGGAGAGGCGACGAGCAGTACTTC
>TRBJ1-1|few|NA|TRBV30
CAGRRELNTEAFF
TGTGCCGGAAGGAGGGAATTGAACACTGAAGCTTTCTTT
>TRBJ2-5|once|NA|TRBV7-3
CASSLWGKETQYF
TGTGCCAGCAGCTTATGGGGGAAAGAGACCCAGTACTTC
>TRBJ1-1|NA|NA|TRBV11-2
CASSPTPLSFTEAFF
TGTGCCAGCAGCCCGACCCCCCTTTCGTTTACTGAAGCTTTCTTT
>TRBJ2-2|NA|NA|TRBV2
CASSVRGRDTGELFF
TGTGCCAGCAGTGTTAGGGGGAGGGACACCGGGGAGCTGTTTTTT
>TRBJ2-1|NA|TRBD2|TRBV5-1
CASSLEAGGASYNEQFF
TGCGCCAGCAGCTTGGAAGCGGGAGGGGCGTCCTACAATGAGCAGTTCTTC
>TRBJ1-1|NA|NA|TRBV5-1
CASSSNLRNPGLNTEAFF
TGCGCCAGCAGCTCTAACCTTAGAAATCCCGGCCTGAACACTGAAGCTTTCTTT
>TRBJ2-3|NA|TRBD1|TRBV29-1
CSVNRDSGTDTQYF
TGCAGCGTTAACCGGGACAGCGGCACAGATACGCAGTATTTT
>TRBJ2-5|NA|NA|TRBV11-2
CASSIRTATETQYF
TGTGCCAGCAGCATAAGGACAGCGACGGAGACCCAGTACTTC
>TRBJ1-1|NA|NA|TRBV7-2
CASIPGGDSTTEAFF
TGTGCCAGCATCCCCGGGGGAGACAGCACCACTGAAGCTTTCTTT
>TRBJ2-3|NA|NA|TRBV5-1
CASSLANSLDTDTQYF
TGCGCCAGCAGCTTGGCCAACTCTCTAGACACAGATACGCAGTATTTT
>TRBJ1-5|NA|NA|TRBV5-4
CASSLGGSNQPQHF
TGTGCCAGCAGCTTGGGGGGTAGCAATCAGCCCCAGCATTTT
>TRBJ2-5|NA|NA|TRBV19
CASSIGGSGPRETQYF
TGTGCCAGTAGTATCGGTGGGAGTGGGCCTAGGGAGACCCAGTACTTC
>TRBJ2-5|NA|NA|TRBV5-1
CASSLAQGLETQYF
TGCGCCAGCAGCTTGGCCCAGGGGTTGGAGACCCAGTACTTC
>TRBJ2-2|NA|NA|TRBV14
CASSQDRRPGELFF
TGTGCCAGCAGCCAAGATAGGCGGCCCGGGGAGCTGTTTTTT
>TRBJ2-7|NA|TRBD1|TRBV4-1
CASSLGTGYSYEQYF
TGCGCCAGCAGCCTCGGGACAGGGTACTCCTACGAGCAGTACTTC
>TRBJ2-5|NA|NA|TRBV28
CASSSLPPVETQYF
TGTGCCAGCAGTTCTCTTCCGCCGGTGGAGACCCAGTACTTC
>TRBJ1-2|NA|TRBD1|TRBV7-9
CASSALQGEYGYTF
TGTGCCAGCAGCGCCCTACAGGGGGAATATGGCTACACCTTC
>TRBJ2-1|NA|NA|TRBV5-1
CASSLASPWTGNEQFF
TGCGCCAGCAGCTTGGCCAGCCCCTGGACTGGGAATGAGCAGTTCTTC